Described below is a single TCR beta chain sequence and its context. This CDR3 comprises 14 residues. Germline CDR1 reads LGHNA; CDR2 reads YNFKEQ. Trimming left V 4 bases short and J 10 bases short, with 19 bases between. This sample is part of a study of blood T cell repertoires in COVID-19. Per the study methods: Estimates of nucleated cell counts were drawn from the amplification of reference gene primers. TCRdb's copy holds only in-frame clones and misses some; the assay was immunoSEQ multiplex PCR. For V, J and clone size, that table is used; D and trimming come from the DNA. The table has more than 60,000 clones, 65% to 90% seen once.

The TCR comes from a man older than 75 with COVID-19, enrolled during active disease. The material sequenced was peripheral blood. This sequence joins TRBV4-2 and TRBJ1-1, with a weak D call TRBD1 (5 bases). CDR3 in DNA: TGTGCCAGCAGCCCCGGCAAGGGGTATAATTTAGCTTTCTTT. Protein product: CASSPGKGYNLAFF.